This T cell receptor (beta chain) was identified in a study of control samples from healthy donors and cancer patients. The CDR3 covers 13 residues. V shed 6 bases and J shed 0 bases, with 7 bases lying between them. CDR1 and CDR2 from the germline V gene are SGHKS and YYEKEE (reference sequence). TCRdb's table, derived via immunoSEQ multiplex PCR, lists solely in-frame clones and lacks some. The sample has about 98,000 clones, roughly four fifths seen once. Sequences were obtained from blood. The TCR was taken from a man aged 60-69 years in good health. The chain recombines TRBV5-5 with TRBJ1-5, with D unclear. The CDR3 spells CASIPLSNQPQHF. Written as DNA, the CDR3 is TGTGCCAGCATCCCGCTTAGCAATCAGCCCCAGCATTTT.